This T cell receptor beta chain appears in the sequencing data of a study of cytomegalovirus exposure and HLA in healthy donors (dated by TCRdb to about 2017). With respect to the entire study: An earlier analysis of fewer than 750 of the donors reported 250 to 300 Gb of sequence data and 117 million unique TCR beta sequences obtained from around 180 million T cells. Every discovery cohort repertoire had been produced on one sequencing platform. High-throughput TCR immunosequencing, statistical association of individual TCRs with disease status, and machine learning were combined to predict cytomegalovirus infection status. In a later genetic analysis, genome-wide SNP genotypes for about three fifths of the 666 donors were used, and that subset was treated as a discovery cohort. Class I and class II HLA loci were covered by the typing at four-digit resolution. The study profiled the T cell repertoires of 500 to 800 subjects by immunosequencing and related them to cytomegalovirus serostatus. The study aimed to test whether signatures of past pathogen exposure could be identified by cataloging public T cell receptors. In addition to the first cohort of several hundred subjects, a separate validation cohort of some 120 different subjects was used. Donor age, sex, ethnicity and CMV serostatus were compiled together with the repertoire data. The number of donors typed differed by locus, with about 629-630 for A, B, C, DRB1 and DQB1, more than 500 for DQA1, over 600 for DPA1, and some 470 for DPB1. An earlier analysis of nearly 600 of the donors applied high-throughput TCR beta sequencing to assess whether each TCR beta V gene segment acted as functional or pseudogenic. Rather than using new phenotypic data, the later analysis identified candidate immune exposures from TCR beta sequences and from how often those sequences occurred across donors. About five DR-DQ haplotypes were treated as single units for association and clustering because of strong linkage in the cohort. In a later analysis, previously published TCR beta repertoires from more than 500 donors were re-analyzed and high-resolution HLA genotyping was added so that TCR occurrence patterns could be studied. About 280 gigabases of sequencing data and approximately 80 million unique TCR sequences were included in an early release covering 550 to 800 HLA-typed donors. Among some 400 genotyped donors of the cohort, an average of around 250,000 unique TCR beta nucleotide sequences was sequenced per donor, of which about 19% were non-productive. Of the roughly 400 genotyped donors, more than 75% were placed in the genetic ancestry cluster associated with self-reported Caucasian donors. Overall study results and their limits: In a later analysis, HLA-associated TCR beta chains showed more clonal expansion and lower generation probabilities than non-associated chains that were equally common. An earlier analysis of 450 to 750 of the donors showed that most TCR beta V segments appeared in productive rearrangements either about 87% or about 30% of the time, which broadly matched IMGT annotations. V-gene and J-gene trimming of TCR beta chains was associated with a missense DCLRE1C variant in a later genetic analysis, and the association was replicated in an independent cohort. A further reported finding was that TCR beta sequences accurately predicted the HLA-A and HLA-B alleles for most subjects in the first cohort. While some public TCRs were present in many individuals, most TCR sequences turned up only very rarely across donors. In vitro tests confirmed that a few of the cytomegalovirus-associated TCR beta chains recognize cytomegalovirus antigens. HLA typing was unavailable for some donors at each locus, so association tests used only the typed subset. Because counts were too low, more than 15 rarely observed V segments, including chromosome 9 orphons, were left out of the earlier analysis of roughly 600 of the donors. For the cohort, immune exposure information was limited to CMV serostatus. When HLA alleles, especially DR and DQ, strongly co-occurred, TCR associations were difficult to assign to individual alleles. In this cohort, only TCR beta chains were sequenced, and detectable features were limited by the absence of alpha or paired-chain data. A cluster of highly shared sequence variants was judged likely to represent a technical artifact of the sequencing pipeline. According to a later analysis, most CMV-associated TCR beta chains appeared to be HLA-restricted, and the HLA associations seemed to be driven largely by CMV exposure. Several of the top co-occurrence clusters appeared to be linked to parvovirus B19, influenza, CMV and Epstein-Barr virus, according to a later analysis. It was suggested by the authors that the approach could potentially be generalized to other disease states and immunological phenotypes. Compared with the approximately 710-donor mean, donors in an Asian-associated ancestry cluster had fewer N-insertions in productive TCRs, according to a later genetic analysis. The study gave a list of 150 to 200 TCR beta chains associated with cytomegalovirus. The classifier was reported to diagnose cytomegalovirus status with high specificity and sensitivity in both the original and validation cohorts. In a later analysis, TCR association rates were found to vary across HLA loci, with the most associated TCRs seen for DRB1 alleles and the fewest for HLA-C alleles. Some IMGT-functional V segments, including TRBV6-2 and TRBV6-3, could not be distinguished by the 87-base-pair reads and were therefore excluded. Correlated functional status among segregating V segments might be attributable to linkage disequilibrium, but an unknown experimental factor could not be ruled out. Sequencing depth was assumed to be roughly uniform across donors in the presence/absence analyses, though that assumption may not hold. Specific HLA alleles were associated with more than 15,000 TCR beta sequences at a false discovery rate of 0.05 in a later analysis.

The cohort was made up of approximately 670 healthy bone marrow donors. All cohort members were sampled while nominally healthy, although unrecorded immune exposures were likely present. The donor tested CMV seropositive and was one of the 289 seropositive cohort members. Every donor gave a peripheral blood sample, and the peripheral blood mononuclear cells from that sample were used for TCR beta sequencing. The Qiagen DNeasy Blood Extraction Kit was used to extract genomic DNA from the blood cell samples. The library was built by means of the immunoSEQ multiplex PCR assay. The multiplex PCR relied on a mix of 60 forward primers for TCR Vbeta segments and 13 reverse primers for TCR Jbeta segments. Amplification of the CDR3 region of rearranged TCR beta genes was performed with a multiplex PCR assay on genomic DNA. Amplified TCR beta libraries were sequenced as 87-base-pair reads on the Illumina HiSeq System. In the original analysis: A later analysis counted some 80 million unique TCR beta chains across the 640 or so repertoires, and some 11 million of these chains were shared by at least two donors. A nearest-neighbor algorithm error-corrected the raw reads and collapsed the reads into unique sequences, merging closely related sequences to remove PCR and sequencing errors. V, D and J gene segments were assigned by aligning CDR3 sequences to IMGT reference sequences. For a sequence to be retained, a match of at least six nucleotides was required to both a V gene segment and a J gene segment. Rearrangements were called productive when the CDR3 lacked stop codons and stayed in frame with V and J; all others were non-productive. CDR3 was defined by IMGT convention, running from the second conserved V-encoded cysteine to the conserved J-encoded phenylalanine. Sequences without an unambiguous match to a single V gene segment were excluded from the earlier analysis of several hundred of the donors. In an earlier analysis of around 600 of the donors, V segments were called functional above 56.7% productive rearrangements and were called segregating when the between-donor standard deviation exceeded 5%. A statistical classification framework was developed to diagnose cytomegalovirus status using the catalog of TCR beta chain sequences. In a later analysis, TCR nucleotide sequences were compared against IMGT/GENE-DB human TR gene sequences so that V and J genes could be assigned. Using the TCRdist pipeline, a later analysis assigned CDR3 sequences along with most-parsimonious VDJ recombination scenarios. A later analysis defined each TCR beta chain by its CDR3 amino acid sequence plus V-gene family, and excluded reads lacking a unique V-gene family. As a way to deal with suspected cross-contamination and a sequencing artifact, a later analysis dropped nearly 600 nucleotide sequences that were highly shared and had low generation probability. In a later analysis, a clonal expansion index was calculated for each public chain from normalized within-repertoire ranks of inferred template counts. Generation probabilities in a later analysis came from a VDJ recombination model fitted to out-of-frame rearrangements, and those results were checked against IGoR. Hypergeometric tests were used in a later analysis to score TCR-TCR, TCR-HLA and TCR-CMV co-occurrence, with a repertoire-size bias correction applied to the TCR pairs. A later analysis estimated false discovery rates by permuting HLA or CMV assignments 20 times. In a later analysis, co-occurring TCRs were grouped with DBSCAN, and TCRdist sequence similarity was added when clustering was performed within HLA-allele-positive subsets. For co-occurrence clustering, repertoires with fewer than 30,000 or more than 120,000 public chains were excluded, along with roughly five repertoires with anomalous nucleotide sharing. TCRdb obtained this table from immuneACCESS and retained in-frame rearrangements with V and J assigned. These tables miss some clones; where compared with another copy, unresolved V genes account for less than half of the shortfall, and the remainder is unexplained. V, J and clone size are taken as reported in that table, and D and trimming were inferred from the DNA itself. In all, the sample holds around 86,000 clones, and more than 60% of those were seen once. The leading ten clones occupy roughly 3% of the sample.

The CDR3 goes from the cysteine to the phenylalanine over 16 residues. CDR3 DNA is the only sequence kept; it has 48 bases, read in frame from the first base. This clone occurred once. No cognate antigen has been identified for it. It has no much larger one-base neighbor in the sample; base qualities were not kept. This TCR was sampled from a man aged 45-65 years in good health and CMV-seropositive. What was sequenced was PBMCs. The rearranged chain carries TRBV21-1 and TRBJ2-5; the listed D gene, TRBD2, was not tested against the DNA. TRBV21-1 is shown as a pseudogene. The CDR3 here reads CASSCPGTGDAETQYF. The DNA reads as follows: TGTGCCAGCTCCTGCCCCGGGACTGGGGATGCGGAGACCCAGTACTTC.